This T cell receptor (beta chain) comes out of a study of vaccination and CD4 T cells after COVID-19. Across the whole study: Nasal swab PCR had shown SARS-CoV-2 positivity in the convalescent patients (under ten mild cases, one severe case). Investigators stimulated cells with overlapping spike peptides drawn from SARS-CoV-2, HCoV-NL63, HCoV-OC43 and HCoV-229E.

Concerning this clonotype itself: Antigen unknown.

As to treatment: roughly nine-day PBMC culture with coronavirus spike peptide pools or control peptides (ViraFEST assay). ViraFEST used peptide pools to expand antigen-specific T cells and subsequently sequenced their TCRs. At the Johns Hopkins FTIC core, DNA taken from cultured CD4+ T cells was sequenced by way of the Oncomine TCR Beta short-read assay. Researchers extracted genomic DNA from CD4+ T cells that had been cultured. MiXCR was run by TCRdb on the PCR reads, yielding one entry per CDR3 protein. The data hold around 9,100 distinct CDR3 sequences, with about 70% observed a single time. This sequence originates from a human donor who had recovered from COVID-19. Sequencing used CD4+ T cells from blood, cultured in vitro.

CDR3 sequence: CASSEAFPGTGEHNEQFF. The DNA for the CDR3 is TGTGCCAGCAGTGAGGCATTCCCCGGGACAGGGGAGCACAATGAGCAGTTCTTC. The chain carries TRBV25-1 and TRBJ2-1; 10 nucleotides align to TRBD1. V lost 3 bases, J lost 5 bases, and 13 bases stayed unmatched. The CDR3 has 18 amino acids. Germline V gives CDR1 MGHDK, CDR2 SYGVNS.